This T cell receptor beta chain was recorded in a study of cytomegalovirus exposure and HLA in healthy donors. The PCR made use of 60 Vbeta and 13 Jbeta primers. The repertoire was sequenced with immunoSEQ multiplex PCR; TCRdb's copy has only in-frame clones and lacks some. The table lists under 140,000 clones, 76% of them singletons. Unmatched junction bases numbered 12, after V lost 3 bases and J lost 4 bases. Germline V gene data show CDR1 as GTSNPN and CDR2 as SVGIG (reference sequence). The CDR3 contains 17 residues. The chain has TRBV30 and TRBJ2-3, with 11 positions matching TRBD2. The sequenced material came from PBMCs. The receptor was derived from a man aged 25 to 40 in good health and CMV-seropositive. The CDR3 region has the DNA TGTGCCTGGAGCTGGGGGACTAGCGGCCTTCAGCCAGATACGCAGTATTTT. Amino acids: CAWSWGTSGLQPDTQYF. The complete variable domain, with remaining parts taken from reference TRBV30 and TRBJ2-3, reads SQTIHQWPATLVQPVGSPLSLECTVEGTSNPNLYWYRQAAGRGLQLLFYSVGIGQISSEVPQNLSASRPQDRQFILSSKKLLLSDSGFYLCAWSWGTSGLQPDTQYFGPGTRLTVL.